This TCR beta chain derives from a study of cytomegalovirus exposure and HLA in healthy donors. Study context: In an early release, HLA-typed donors contributed 77 million or so unique TCR sequences. Around four fifths of 350 to 400 genotyped donors fell in the Caucasian-associated ancestry cluster. Regarding the study as a whole: Per a later analysis, HLA-associated TCR beta chains showed more clonal expansion than other, equally common TCR beta chains. One variant, a missense change in DCLRE1C, was linked in a later analysis to TCR beta V- and J-gene trimming.

Researchers ran the PCR with 60 Vbeta and 13 Jbeta primers. Clones were sequenced by immunoSEQ multiplex PCR, and TCRdb holds only the in-frame ones, with some missing. In the table there are some 95,000 clones, 55% to 80% of which are singletons. For this clone: Its target is unknown.

The CDR3 loop spans 13 amino acids. Trimming stripped 6 bases from V and 4 bases from J, with 16 bases between. The germline V gene encodes CDR1 SQVTM and CDR2 ANQGSEA. J is TRBJ2-7 and V is TRBV29-1, with TRBD1 as a possible D gene (6 bases). Sequencing was done on a sample of PBMCs. This TCR was recovered from a female donor in good health and CMV-seronegative. This chain's CDR3 is CSVEQGSTYEQYF. The CDR3 DNA is TGCAGCGTAGAACAGGGAAGTACGTACGAGCAGTACTTC.